This record concerns one T cell receptor beta chain sequence. A J-beta primer mix and a sample-barcoded 5' primer were used in a second PCR of about 7 to 12 cycles. Each sample provided no less than 2.5 million CDR3-containing paired-end reads. One entry per CDR3 protein results from TCRdb running MiXCR on the 5' RACE reads. The sample has about 1.4 million distinct CDR3 sequences, 55% to 75% seen once. The data belong to a study of blood T cells in healthy people across ages. Study background: Template switching captured about one barcoded beta molecule per two T cells.

The V gene lost 2 bases and the J gene lost 12 bases, with 10 bases spanning the gap. The CDR3 spans 11 residues. Germline CDR1 is MDHEN and CDR2 is SYDVKM. This rearrangement joins TRBV28 to TRBJ2-5; D is perhaps TRBD2 (6 bases). This receptor was taken from a man younger than 35 in good health. The material sequenced was blood. The CDR3, as DNA: TGTGCCAGCAGTTTAGGATCGGGGGAGTACTTC. This codes for CASSLGSGEYF. The full variable domain, in which reference TRBV28 and TRBJ2-5 provide the parts outside the CDR3, is DVKVTQSSRYLVKRTGEKVFLECVQDMDHENMFWYRQDPGLGLRLIYFSYDVKMKEKGDIPEGYSVSREKKERFSLILESASTNQTSMYLCASSLGSGEYFGPGTRLLVL.